This T cell receptor beta chain was observed in a study of shared clonotypes between healthy human individuals. The study's findings and limits: Across a handful of donors, naive CD4 shared approximately 4.5%, naive CD8 over 3%, memory CD4 2% to 2.5%, memory CD8 around 0.36%. Unshared clonotypes carried lower generation probabilities than those common to all four donors. It was expected that sequencing depth would affect clonotype sharing among donors.

CD4+ cells yielded CD45RA+ naive and CD45RA-negative memory subsets. Notes on this clone: Its antigen is undetermined.

TCRdb's copy holds only in-frame clones and misses some; the assay was immunoSEQ multiplex PCR. In the table there are 2.5 million or so clones, over 85% of which are singletons. V was clipped by 4 bases and J by 0 bases; unmatched bases: 3. The length of the CDR3 is 16 residues. CDR1 and CDR2 (germline): SGHRS, YFSETQ. The material sequenced was naive CD4+ T cells sorted from blood. As for subset: CD45RA+ positively selected. The J gene is TRBJ2-2, the V gene TRBV5-1; 10 bases match TRBD1. The origin of this receptor is a young man in good health. The DNA of the CDR3 is TGCGCCAGCAGCCCCGGACAGGGGGCGAACACCGGGGAGCTGTTTTTT. It yields the protein CASSPGQGANTGELFF.